The TCR beta chain described here comes from a study of shared clonotypes between healthy human individuals. Deep-level assay runs were performed. Clones were read by immunoSEQ multiplex PCR, and TCRdb kept only the in-frame ones, dropping some. This sample has about 2 million clones, with about 95% found just once. A remark on this clone: Its antigen is as yet unknown.

V gave up 3 bases and J gave up 0 bases; unmatched junction bases: 6. The germline V gene has CDR1 KGHSH and CDR2 LQKENI. This CDR3 is built from 17 residues. General study points: The donor pool, a small one, limited the genetic and exposure-history diversity represented. Non-shared clonotypes had lower generation probabilities than clonotypes shared by all four sorted-subset donors.

The TCR sequence derives from a man aged 18 to 29 in good health. The source material was naive CD4+ T cells sorted from blood. The sample's subset: CD45RA+ positively selected. The chain carries TRBV18 and TRBJ2-7, with 12 bases aligning to TRBD2. The CDR3 spells CASSPTTSGGISYEQYF. As DNA, the CDR3 is TGTGCCAGCTCACCGACGACTAGCGGGGGCATCTCCTACGAGCAGTACTTC.